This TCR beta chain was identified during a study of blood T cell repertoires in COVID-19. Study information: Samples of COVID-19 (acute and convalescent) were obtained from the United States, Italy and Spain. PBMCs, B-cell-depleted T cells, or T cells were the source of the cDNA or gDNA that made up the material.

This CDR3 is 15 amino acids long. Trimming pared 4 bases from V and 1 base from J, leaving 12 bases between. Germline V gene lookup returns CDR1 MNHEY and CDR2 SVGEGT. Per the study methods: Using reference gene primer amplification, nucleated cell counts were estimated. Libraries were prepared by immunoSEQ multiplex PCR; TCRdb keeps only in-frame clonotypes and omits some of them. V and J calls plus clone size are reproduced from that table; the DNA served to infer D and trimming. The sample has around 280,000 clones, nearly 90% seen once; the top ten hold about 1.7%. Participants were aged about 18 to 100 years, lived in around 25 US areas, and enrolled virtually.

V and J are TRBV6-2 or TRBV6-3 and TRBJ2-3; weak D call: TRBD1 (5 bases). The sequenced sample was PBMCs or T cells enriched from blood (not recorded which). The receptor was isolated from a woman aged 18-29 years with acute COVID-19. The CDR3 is CASSSTASGTDTQYF. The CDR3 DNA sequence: TGTGCCAGCAGTTCGACAGCATCCGGCACAGATACGCAGTATTTT.